What follows are 20 T cell receptor beta chains derived from one specimen sequenced in a study of blood T cell repertoires in COVID-19. Produced via immunoSEQ multiplex PCR; TCRdb's table is partial and in-frame only. The sample yields around 160,000 clones, about nine tenths seen once. The sample consisted of peripheral blood. All receptors derive from an elderly man with acute or convalescent COVID-19.

V usage is TRBV5-1 and J usage is TRBJ1-1; D is unclear. The CDR3 has 12 residues. Germline CDR1 is SGHRS and CDR2 is YFSETQ. V was trimmed by 2 bases and J by 2 bases, leaving 4 bases between them. CDR3 amino acids: CASSFSNTEAFF. CDR3 nucleotides: TGCGCCAGCAGCTTCTCTAACACTGAAGCTTTCTTT.

This chain links TRBV5-4 with TRBJ2-5; 9 bases fit TRBD1. V was clipped by 3 bases and J by 4 bases; unmatched bases: 1. From germline, CDR1 is SGHNT and CDR2 YYREEE (reference sequence). CDR3 length equals 13 residues. The CDR3 loop reads CASSWDRVETQYF. As DNA, the CDR3 is TGTGCCAGCAGCTGGGACAGGGTAGAGACCCAGTACTTC.

The chain links TRBV24-1 to TRBJ2-5; no definite D call. The V gene lost 0 bases and the J gene lost 4 bases, with 11 bases spanning the gap. This CDR3 spans 15 amino acids. Germline CDR1 reads KGHDR; CDR2 reads SFDVKD. For the CDR3, the DNA is TGTGCCACCAGTGATTTGAGCCTAGGCAGAGAGACCCAGTACTTC. This translates into CATSDLSLGRETQYF.

This clone was observed a few times. The V call is TRBV3-1 (or the pseudogene TRBV3-2), the J call TRBJ1-6; D is perhaps TRBD1 (5 bases). The CDR3 totals 17 residues. Trimming took 3 bases from V and 0 from J, leaving 12 bases between them. Per the germline V gene, CDR1 is LGHDT and CDR2 is YNNKEL (reference sequence). The CDR3 bases are TGTGCCAGCAGCCATGGAGCAGGGCGCTCCTATAATTCACCCCTCCACTTT. Residues: CASSHGAGRSYNSPLHF.

The chain has TRBV27 and TRBJ2-1; D call uncertain. The CDR3 has 11 residues. CDR1 is MNHEY, CDR2 SMNVEV, per germline (reference sequence). V lost 8 bases to trimming and J lost 7 bases, with 9 bases between them. The CDR3 nucleotides are TGTGCCAGCGCTTCGGGTAATGAGCAGTTCTTC. Encoded protein: CASASGNEQFF.

The rearrangement links TRBV6-5 to TRBJ1-2, with D hard to call. The germline V gene encodes CDR1 MNHEY and CDR2 SVGAGI. The V end lost 8 bases, the J end lost 0 bases, and 10 bases lay between the germline ends. This CDR3 is 13 amino acids long. CDR3 DNA: TGTGCCAGCGCGAGGGCGGCTAACTATGGCTACACCTTC. Its translation: CASARAANYGYTF.

The chain carries TRBV20-1 and TRBJ2-1; TRBD1 aligns across 9 bases. This CDR3 contains 19 residues. The trim removed 3 bases at V and 1 base at J, leaving 16 bases unmatched. The V gene's germline CDR1 is DFQATT and CDR2 SNEGSKA (reference sequence). CDR3 loop: CSASIVPDRGGLSYNEQFF. The CDR3 DNA reads as TGCAGTGCTAGTATAGTCCCGGACAGGGGAGGTTTATCCTACAATGAGCAGTTCTTC.

This clone was counted a single time. This chain joins TRBV6-1 and TRBJ1-6; D gene ambiguous. This CDR3 is built from 15 residues. CDR1 and CDR2 (germline): MNHNS, SASEGT. Between the trimmed V and J ends, which lost 2 bases and 7 bases, there was a span of 12 bases. CDR3 region: CASSETPFMNSPLHF. The CDR3 DNA reads TGTGCCAGCAGTGAAACTCCGTTTATGAATTCACCCCTCCACTTT.

The rearrangement links TRBV3-1 (or the pseudogene TRBV3-2) to TRBJ2-5; D is ambiguous. V dropped 1 base and J dropped 5 bases, with 8 bases sitting between them. The CDR3 contains 13 residues. Germline values: CDR1 LGHDT, CDR2 YNNKEL (reference sequence). The CDR3 is CASSQAQSETQYF. The CDR3 DNA follows: TGTGCCAGCAGCCAAGCACAGTCGGAGACCCAGTACTTC.

The chain carries TRBV7-9 and TRBJ2-1, with 16 positions matching TRBD2. The CDR3 extends over 15 amino acids. The junction had 9 bases not matched to a gene; V was cut back by 5 bases and J by 14 bases. Per germline, CDR1 SEHNR and CDR2 FQNEAQ (reference sequence). The CDR3 DNA reads TGTGCCAGCAGCCCGGGACTAGCGGGAGGGCGGCGTAAGTTCTTC. Amino acid sequence: CASSPGLAGGRRKFF.

The gene calls are TRBV27 and TRBJ1-1, with a weak D call TRBD1 (6 bases). This CDR3 is 14 amino acids long. The V end lost 4 bases, the J end lost 6 bases, and 15 bases lay between the germline ends. The germline V gene encodes CDR1 MNHEY and CDR2 SMNVEV (reference sequence). Here the CDR3 DNA reads TGTGCCAGCAGTTCCCCAAGGGGGATCGCTGAAGCTTTCTTT. This codes for CASSSPRGIAEAFF.

The V and J genes are TRBV9 and TRBJ1-5; D is ambiguous. The CDR3 length is 14 residues. The germline CDR1 and CDR2 sequences are SGDLS and YYNGEE. With 4 bases removed from V and 4 bases from J, the gap between germline ends came to 12 bases. CDR3 DNA: TGTGCCAGCAGCCCCGGGTCAATTAATCAGCCCCAGCATTTT. Translating gives CASSPGSINQPQHF.

This sequence joins TRBV6-2 or TRBV6-3 and TRBJ1-5, with 7 positions matching TRBD1. The V gene end was trimmed by 0 bases and the J gene end by 0 bases; junction bases not matched to a gene: 8. The CDR3 runs to 18 residues. Germline assignment: CDR1 MNHEY and CDR2 SVGEGT. The CDR3 spells CASSYSKVPGGSNQPQHF. In nucleotides, the CDR3 is TGTGCCAGCAGTTACTCGAAAGTTCCAGGGGGTAGCAATCAGCCCCAGCATTTT.

The chain has TRBV28 and TRBJ1-6; D is ambiguous. The V end was cut by 3 bases, the J end by 0 bases, with 9 bases between. The germline CDR1 and CDR2 sequences are MDHEN and SYDVKM. The CDR3 has 16 amino acids. As DNA, the CDR3 is TGTGCCAGCAGTTTGCCGGTGAGCTCCTATAATTCACCCCTCCACTTT. Its protein product is CASSLPVSSYNSPLHF.

This clone was detected once. The J gene is TRBJ1-5, the V gene TRBV28; 7 bases align to TRBD1. CDR1 is MDHEN and CDR2 is SYDVKM in the germline V gene. Trimming took 5 bases from V and 5 from J; bases not matched to a gene: 6. This CDR3 has 14 residues. The CDR3: CASSPGQAHQPQHF. CDR3 sequence (DNA): TGTGCCAGCAGTCCAGGACAGGCTCATCAGCCCCAGCATTTT.

On this clone itself: One junction end disagrees with the germline gene, perhaps due to a read error. CDR3 sequence (DNA): TGTGCTAGCAGCTTAGACGGTCGTGGAGGGGGCGGGAATGAGCAGTTCTTC. This encodes CASSLDGRGGGGNEQFF. The chain is built from TRBV7-7 and TRBJ2-1; a possible D gene is TRBD1 (7 bases). The CDR3 runs 17 residues. Per the germline V gene, CDR1 is SSHAT and CDR2 is FNYEAQ (reference sequence).

The CDR3 loop is CASSPRQGGLYEQYF. Here the CDR3 DNA reads TGTGCCAGTAGCCCACGACAGGGGGGACTTTACGAGCAGTACTTC. The V gene is TRBV19, the J gene TRBJ2-7; 9 bases are a match to TRBD1. Unmatched junction bases numbered 10, after V lost 6 bases and J lost 4 bases. Germline V CDR1 and CDR2: LNHDA, SQIVND (reference sequence). This CDR3 has 15 amino acids.

The genes are TRBV7-8 and TRBJ2-3; no clear D. V was clipped by 2 bases and J by 0 bases, with 21 bases between them. This CDR3 is built from 19 residues. Germline assignment: CDR1 SGHVS and CDR2 FQNEAQ. The CDR3 DNA reads TGTGCCAGCAGCTTAAGGTCGACACTGACGATCTCTAGCACAGATACGCAGTATTTT. This encodes CASSLRSTLTISSTDTQYF.

A few counts support this clone. The chain combines TRBV10-3 with TRBJ2-2; 7 bases match TRBD2. The CDR3 length is 17 residues. Trimming took 2 bases from V and 2 from J; bases not matched to a gene: 8. Germline loops: CDR1 ENHRY, CDR2 SYGVKD. Here the CDR3 reads CAISEEPGGLNTGELFF. CDR3 coding DNA: TGTGCCATCAGTGAGGAGCCGGGGGGTTTAAACACCGGGGAGCTGTTTTTT.

The chain joins TRBV19 to TRBJ1-1; 7 bases align to TRBD1. Trimming removed 7 bases from V and 1 base from J; junction bases left unmatched: 9. The CDR3 has 15 residues. Germline-derived CDR1 and CDR2 are LNHDA and SQIVND (reference sequence). CDR3 nucleotides: TGTGCCAGTATCCCAACCGGGACAGCGAACACTGAAGCTTTCTTT. Translating it yields CASIPTGTANTEAFF. The whole variable domain, filled in from reference TRBV19 and TRBJ1-1, reads DGGITQSPKYLFRKEGQNVTLSCEQNLNHDAMYWYRQDPGQGLRLIYYSQIVNDFQKGDIAEGYSVSREKKESFPLTVTSAQKNPTAFYLCASIPTGTANTEAFFGQGTRLTVV.